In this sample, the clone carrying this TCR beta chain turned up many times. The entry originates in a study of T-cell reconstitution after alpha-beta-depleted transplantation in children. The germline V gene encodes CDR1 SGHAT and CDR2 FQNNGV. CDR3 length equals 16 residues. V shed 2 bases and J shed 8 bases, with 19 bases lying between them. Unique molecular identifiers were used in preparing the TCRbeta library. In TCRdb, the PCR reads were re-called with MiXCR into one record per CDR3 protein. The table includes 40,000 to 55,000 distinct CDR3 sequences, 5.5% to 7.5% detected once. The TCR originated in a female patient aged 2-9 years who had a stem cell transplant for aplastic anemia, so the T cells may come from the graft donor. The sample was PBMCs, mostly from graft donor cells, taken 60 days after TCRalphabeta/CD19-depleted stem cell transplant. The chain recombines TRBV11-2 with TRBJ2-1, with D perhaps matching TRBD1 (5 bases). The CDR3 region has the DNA TGTGCCAGCAGCTTATATGGGGCTAGTTTTCAATATGAGCAGTTCTTC. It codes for CASSLYGASFQYEQFF.